The source of this T cell receptor beta chain is a study of T cells in Graves' hyperthyroidism and ophthalmopathy. This clonotype was picked up a small number of times. Out of roughly 10 ml of fresh peripheral blood came the PBMCs. Trimming cost V 5 bases and J 6 bases; bases outside gene matches: 7. The germline CDR1 and CDR2 sequences are SEHNR and FQNEAQ (reference sequence). CDR3 length: 14 amino acids. RNA transcripts gave rise to amplified TCR beta CDR3 regions. Carried out on the TCR CDR3, a first-round RT-PCR used the HTBI primer set. TCRdb reprocessed the multiplex PCR reads with MiXCR, giving one entry per CDR3 protein. The table lists 700,000 to 950,000 distinct CDR3 sequences, 35% of them singletons.

The sequenced sample was blood. The sequence was collected from a woman aged 40 to 55 with Graves' hyperthyroidism. The chain uses TRBV7-9 and TRBJ1-5, with 7 positions matching TRBD1. This CDR3 is CASSAGGDGQPQHF. The DNA for the CDR3 is TGTGCCAGCAGCGCAGGGGGGGACGGTCAGCCCCAGCATTTT.